This T cell receptor beta chain is drawn from a study of blood T cells in healthy people across ages. This CDR3 is 16 amino acids long. Germline V gives CDR1 SGHAT, CDR2 FQNNGV. With 5 bases clipped from V and 6 bases from J, the junction kept 12 bases outside the gene matches. Combining a sample-barcoded 5' primer with a J-beta primer mix, a second PCR ran for 7 to 11 cycles. In TCRdb, the 5' RACE reads were re-called with MiXCR into one record per CDR3 protein. The table has around 1.5 million distinct CDR3 sequences, roughly 40% seen once; the top ten hold around 8%. The source of this sequence is a woman between 18 and 29 years old in good health. Sequenced input: blood. The chain recombines TRBV11-2 with TRBJ2-4; the match to TRBD1 covers 8 bases. The CDR3 coding sequence is TGTGCCAGCAGCCTAAGGACAGGGATTCTTTCAAACATTCAGTACTTC. Its translation is CASSLRTGILSNIQYF.